Only one count was recorded for the clone carrying this T cell receptor beta chain. Looked up from germline, CDR1 is MDHEN and CDR2 is SYDVKM. With V trimmed by 5 bases and J by 8 bases, 12 bases remained unmatched. CDR3 length equals 15 residues. Original analysis: It was from reference gene primer amplification that nucleated cell counts were estimated. This table comes from immunoSEQ multiplex PCR, and its TCRdb copy is limited to in-frame clones, with some not included. Clonal size and the V and J genes are those of that table, whereas D and trimming came from the DNA. The repertoire holds 150,000 to 200,000 clones, with over 70% as singletons. The sample comes from a study of blood T cell repertoires in COVID-19.

The V call is TRBV28, the J call TRBJ2-7; 10 nucleotides align to TRBD2. The sample consisted of peripheral blood. The sequence derives from a man aged 65-85 years with acute or convalescent COVID-19. CDR3 coding DNA: TGTGCCAGCAGTCCTATACTAGCGGGGTCGGCGAAGCAGTACTTC. Translation: CASSPILAGSAKQYF. Based on the CDR3 plus reference TRBV28 and TRBJ2-7, the full variable domain is DVKVTQSSRYLVKRTGEKVFLECVQDMDHENMFWYRQDPGLGLRLIYFSYDVKMKEKGDIPEGYSVSREKKERFSLILESASTNQTSMYLCASSPILAGSAKQYFGPGTRLTVT.